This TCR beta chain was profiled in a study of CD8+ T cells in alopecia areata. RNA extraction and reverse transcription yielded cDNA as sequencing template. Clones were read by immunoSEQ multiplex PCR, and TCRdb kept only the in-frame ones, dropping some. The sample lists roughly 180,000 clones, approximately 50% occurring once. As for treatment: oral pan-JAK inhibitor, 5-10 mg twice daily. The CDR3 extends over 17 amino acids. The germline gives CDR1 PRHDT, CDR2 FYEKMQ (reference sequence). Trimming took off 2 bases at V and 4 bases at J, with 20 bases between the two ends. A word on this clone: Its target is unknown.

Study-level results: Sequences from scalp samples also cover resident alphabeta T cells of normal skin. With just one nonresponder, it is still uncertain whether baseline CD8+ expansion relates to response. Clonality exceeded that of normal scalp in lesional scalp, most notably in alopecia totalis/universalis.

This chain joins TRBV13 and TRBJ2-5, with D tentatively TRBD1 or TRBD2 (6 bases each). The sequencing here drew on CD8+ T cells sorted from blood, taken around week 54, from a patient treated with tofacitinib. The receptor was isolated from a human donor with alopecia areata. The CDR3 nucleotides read TGTGCCAGCAGCTTATACAGGGAGGAAGGCCAAGGAGAGACCCAGTACTTC. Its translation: CASSLYREEGQGETQYF.